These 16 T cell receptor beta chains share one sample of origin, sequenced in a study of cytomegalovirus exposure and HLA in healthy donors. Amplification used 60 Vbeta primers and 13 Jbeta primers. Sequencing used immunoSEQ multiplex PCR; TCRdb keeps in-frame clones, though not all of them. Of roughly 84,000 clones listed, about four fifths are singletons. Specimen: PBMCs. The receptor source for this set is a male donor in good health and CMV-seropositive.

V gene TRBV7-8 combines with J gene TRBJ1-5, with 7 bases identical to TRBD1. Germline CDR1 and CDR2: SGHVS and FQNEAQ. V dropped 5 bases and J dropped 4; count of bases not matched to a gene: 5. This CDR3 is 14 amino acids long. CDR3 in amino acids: CASSRGTDNQPQHF. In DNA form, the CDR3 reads TGTGCCAGCAGCCGGGGGACAGATAATCAGCCCCAGCATTTT.

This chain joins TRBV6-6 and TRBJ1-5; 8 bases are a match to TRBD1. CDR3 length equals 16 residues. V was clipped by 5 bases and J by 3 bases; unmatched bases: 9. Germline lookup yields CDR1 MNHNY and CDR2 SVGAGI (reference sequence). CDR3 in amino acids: CASSPGTGGFNQPQHF. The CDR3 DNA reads TGTGCCAGCAGTCCCGGGACAGGAGGATTCAATCAGCCCCAGCATTTT.

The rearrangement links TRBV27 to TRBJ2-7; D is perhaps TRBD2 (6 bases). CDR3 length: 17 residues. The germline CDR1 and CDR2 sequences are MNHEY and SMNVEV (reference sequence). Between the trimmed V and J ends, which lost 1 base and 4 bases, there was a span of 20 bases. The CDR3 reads CASSLFFAGPERYEQYF. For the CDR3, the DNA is TGTGCCAGCAGTTTATTTTTCGCGGGACCCGAGAGGTACGAGCAGTACTTC.

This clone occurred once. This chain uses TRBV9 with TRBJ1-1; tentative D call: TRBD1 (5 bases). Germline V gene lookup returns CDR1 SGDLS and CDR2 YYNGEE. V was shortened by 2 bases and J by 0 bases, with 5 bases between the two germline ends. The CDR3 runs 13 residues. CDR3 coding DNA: TGTGCCAGCAGCGTGGACATGAACACTGAAGCTTTCTTT. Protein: CASSVDMNTEAFF.

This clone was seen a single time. This CDR3 reads CASSLFVRGEAFF. CDR3 bases: TGTGCCAGCAGTTTATTTGTAAGGGGTGAAGCTTTCTTT. This chain joins TRBV27 and TRBJ1-1; D perhaps matches TRBD1 (5 bases). V shed 1 base and J shed 7 bases, with 10 bases lying between them. Germline V gives CDR1 MNHEY, CDR2 SMNVEV (reference sequence). There are 13 residues in the CDR3.

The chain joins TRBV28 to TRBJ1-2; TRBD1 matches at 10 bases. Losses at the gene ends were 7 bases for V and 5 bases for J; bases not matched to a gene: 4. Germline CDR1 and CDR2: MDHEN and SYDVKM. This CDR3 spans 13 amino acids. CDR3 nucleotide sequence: TGTGCCAGCACCCGGACAGGGGGTTATGGCTACACCTTC. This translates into CASTRTGGYGYTF.

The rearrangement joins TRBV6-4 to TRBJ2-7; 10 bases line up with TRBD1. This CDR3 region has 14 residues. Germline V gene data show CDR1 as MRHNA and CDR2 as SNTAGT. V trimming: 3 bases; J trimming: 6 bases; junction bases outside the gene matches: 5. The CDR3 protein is CASSEGTGEGEQYF. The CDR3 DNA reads TGTGCCAGCAGTGAGGGGACAGGGGAGGGCGAGCAGTACTTC.

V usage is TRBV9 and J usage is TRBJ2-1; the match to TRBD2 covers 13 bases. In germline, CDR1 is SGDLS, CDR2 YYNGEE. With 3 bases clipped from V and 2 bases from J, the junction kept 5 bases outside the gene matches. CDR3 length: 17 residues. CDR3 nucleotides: TGTGCCAGCAGCGAAGGACTAGCGGGGGCCCCCTACAATGAGCAGTTCTTC. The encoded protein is CASSEGLAGAPYNEQFF. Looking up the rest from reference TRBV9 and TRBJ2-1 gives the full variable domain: DSGVTQTPKHLITATGQRVTLRCSPRSGDLSVYWYQQSLDQGLQFLIQYYNGEERAKGNILERFSAQQFPDLHSELNLSSLELGDSALYFCASSEGLAGAPYNEQFFGPGTRLTVL.

This CDR3 reads CASSSRQGVYNEQFF. CDR3 DNA sequence: TGTGCCAGCAGTTCCAGACAGGGGGTATACAATGAGCAGTTCTTC. The chain has TRBV6-6 and TRBJ2-1; 9 bases are a match to TRBD1. CDR3 size: 15 residues. Germline V gene lookup returns CDR1 MNHNY and CDR2 SVGAGI (reference sequence). Germline trimming cut 4 bases from V and 4 bases from J; bases unmatched to any gene: 5.

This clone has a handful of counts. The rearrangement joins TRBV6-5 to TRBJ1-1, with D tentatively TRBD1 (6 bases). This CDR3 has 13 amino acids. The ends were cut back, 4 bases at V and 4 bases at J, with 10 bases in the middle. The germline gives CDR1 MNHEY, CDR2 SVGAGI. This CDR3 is CASSFGGGTEAFF. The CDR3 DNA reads TGTGCCAGCAGTTTTGGGGGCGGCACTGAAGCTTTCTTT.

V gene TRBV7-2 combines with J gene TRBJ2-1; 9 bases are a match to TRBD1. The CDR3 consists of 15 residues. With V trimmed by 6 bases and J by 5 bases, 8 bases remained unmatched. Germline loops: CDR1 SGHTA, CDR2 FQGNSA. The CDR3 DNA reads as TGTGCCAGCAGTTTTGGACAGGGGACGAACAATGAGCAGTTCTTC. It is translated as CASSFGQGTNNEQFF.

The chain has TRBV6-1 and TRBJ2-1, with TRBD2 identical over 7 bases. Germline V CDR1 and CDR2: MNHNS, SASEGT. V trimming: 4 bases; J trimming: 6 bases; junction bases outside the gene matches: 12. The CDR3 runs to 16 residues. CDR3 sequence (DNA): TGTGCCAGCAGTGGGGGGGGGTTCGTGGCCGCCAATGAGCAGTTCTTC. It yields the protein CASSGGGFVAANEQFF.

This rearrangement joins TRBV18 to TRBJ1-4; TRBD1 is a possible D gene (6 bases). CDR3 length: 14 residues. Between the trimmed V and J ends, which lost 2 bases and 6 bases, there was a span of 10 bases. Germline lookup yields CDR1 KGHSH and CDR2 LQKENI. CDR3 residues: CASSPSRGHEKLFF. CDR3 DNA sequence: TGTGCCAGCTCACCAAGCAGGGGTCATGAAAAACTGTTTTTT.

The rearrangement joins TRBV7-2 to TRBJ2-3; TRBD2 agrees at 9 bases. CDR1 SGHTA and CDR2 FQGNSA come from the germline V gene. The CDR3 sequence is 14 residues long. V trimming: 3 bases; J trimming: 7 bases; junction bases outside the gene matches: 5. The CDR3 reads CASSLGGGVNTQYF. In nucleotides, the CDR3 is TGTGCCAGCAGCTTGGGCGGGGGGGTAAATACGCAGTATTTT.

CDR3 sequence (DNA): TGTGCCAGCAGGAGACGAGGGGAGACCCAGTACTTC. It codes for CASRRRGETQYF. The chain employs TRBV7-6 and TRBJ2-5, with D perhaps matching TRBD2 (5 bases). Germline V gene data show CDR1 as SGHVS and CDR2 as FNYEAQ. With 6 bases removed from V and 5 bases from J, the gap between germline ends came to 10 bases. There are 12 residues in the CDR3.

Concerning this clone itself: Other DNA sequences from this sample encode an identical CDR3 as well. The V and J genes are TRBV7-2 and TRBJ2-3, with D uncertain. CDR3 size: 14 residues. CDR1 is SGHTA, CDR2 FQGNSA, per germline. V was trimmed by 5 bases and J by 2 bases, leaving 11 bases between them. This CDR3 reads CASSRLGSTDTQYF. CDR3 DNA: TGTGCCAGCAGCCGTCTCGGTTCCACAGATACGCAGTATTTT.